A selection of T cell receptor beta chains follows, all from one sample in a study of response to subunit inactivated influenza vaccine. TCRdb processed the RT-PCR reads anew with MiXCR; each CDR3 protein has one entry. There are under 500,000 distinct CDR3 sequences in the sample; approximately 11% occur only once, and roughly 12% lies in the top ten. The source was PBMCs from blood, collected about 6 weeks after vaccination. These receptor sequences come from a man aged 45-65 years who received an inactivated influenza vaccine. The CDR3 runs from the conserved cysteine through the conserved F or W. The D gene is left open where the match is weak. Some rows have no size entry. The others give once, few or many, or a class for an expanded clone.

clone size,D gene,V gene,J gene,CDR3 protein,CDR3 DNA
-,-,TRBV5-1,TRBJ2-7,CASSWTVSYEQYF,TGCGCCAGCAGCTGGACGGTATCCTACGAGCAGTACTTC
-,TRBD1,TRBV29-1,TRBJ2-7,CSVRTGISYEQYF,TGCAGCGTACGGACAGGGATCTCCTACGAGCAGTACTTC
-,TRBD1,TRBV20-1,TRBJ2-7,CSADDRDRGSYEQYF,TGCAGTGCTGATGACCGGGACAGGGGATCCTACGAGCAGTACTTC
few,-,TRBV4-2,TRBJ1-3,CASSQGHSDTIYF,TGTGCCAGCAGCCAAGGACATTCGGACACCATATATTTT
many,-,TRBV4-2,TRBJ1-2,CASSQDHSGTYGYTF,TGTGCCAGCAGCCAAGACCATTCCGGGACATATGGCTACACCTTC
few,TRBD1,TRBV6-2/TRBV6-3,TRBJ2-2,CASSYTGTGNAGELFF,TGTGCCAGCAGTTACACCGGGACAGGGAACGCCGGGGAGCTGTTTTTT
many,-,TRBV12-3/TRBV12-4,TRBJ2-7,CASSSSSYEQYF,TGTGCCAGCAGTTCGAGCTCCTACGAGCAGTACTTC
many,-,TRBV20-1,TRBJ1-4,CSARDTKNEKLFF,TGCAGTGCTAGAGACACAAAGAATGAAAAACTGTTTTTT
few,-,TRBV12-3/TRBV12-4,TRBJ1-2,CASSETLYGYTF,TGTGCCAGCAGCGAGACCCTATATGGCTACACCTTC
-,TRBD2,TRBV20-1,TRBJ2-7,CSARVRLADYEQYF,TGCAGTGCTCGGGTTCGACTAGCGGATTACGAGCAGTACTTC
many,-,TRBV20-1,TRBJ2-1,CSASERAGSYNEQFF,TGCAGTGCTAGTGAGAGGGCCGGGTCCTACAATGAGCAGTTCTTC
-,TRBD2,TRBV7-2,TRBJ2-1,CASSYRLAGDYNEQFF,TGTGCCAGCAGCTATCGACTAGCGGGGGACTACAATGAGCAGTTCTTC
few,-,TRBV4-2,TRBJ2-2,CASSQDRHTGELFF,TGTGCCAGCAGCCAAGATCGGCACACCGGGGAGCTGTTTTTT
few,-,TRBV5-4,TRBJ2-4,CASREAGSRLSIQYF,TGTGCCAGCAGGGAGGCCGGATCACGCCTCAGCATTCAGTACTTC
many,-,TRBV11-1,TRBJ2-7,CASSTQAYEQYF,TGTGCCAGCAGCACCCAAGCCTACGAGCAGTACTTC
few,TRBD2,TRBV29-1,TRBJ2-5,CSVWREEETQYF,TGCAGCGTTTGGCGGGAGGAAGAGACCCAGTACTTC
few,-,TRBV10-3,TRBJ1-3,CAIGSGTRGNTIYF,TGTGCCATCGGCTCAGGGACGAGAGGAAACACCATATATTTT
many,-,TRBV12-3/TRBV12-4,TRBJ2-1,CASSLGGRYNEQFF,TGTGCCAGCAGTCTCGGGGGGCGGTACAATGAGCAGTTCTTC
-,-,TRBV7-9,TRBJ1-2,CASSPPTRYGYTF,TGTGCCAGCAGCCCACCTACACGATATGGCTACACCTTC
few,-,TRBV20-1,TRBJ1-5,CSARDGAGIGNQPQHF,TGCAGTGCTAGAGATGGGGCAGGGATAGGGAATCAGCCCCAGCATTTT
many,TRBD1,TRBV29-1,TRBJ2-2,CSARTGAMNTGELFF,TGCAGCGCTCGGACAGGGGCAATGAACACCGGGGAGCTGTTTTTT
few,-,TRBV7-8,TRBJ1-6,CASSSPASEPFVHF,TGTGCCAGCAGCTCGCCAGCCTCCGAGCCCTTTGTCCATTTT
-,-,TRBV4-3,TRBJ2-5,CASSQDTGRETQYF,TGCGCCAGCAGCCAAGATACAGGCAGGGAGACCCAGTACTTC
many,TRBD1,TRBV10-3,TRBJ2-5,CATGQGWEETQYF,TGTGCCACGGGACAGGGTTGGGAAGAGACCCAGTACTTC
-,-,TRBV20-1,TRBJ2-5,CSANGAPDVQETQYF,TGCAGTGCTAACGGAGCCCCAGACGTCCAAGAGACCCAGTACTTC
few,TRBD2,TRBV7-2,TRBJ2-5,CASRGGLAGVQETQYF,TGTGCCAGCAGGGGGGGACTAGCGGGGGTGCAAGAGACCCAGTACTTC
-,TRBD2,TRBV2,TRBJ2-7,CASSESGMRTYEQYF,TGTGCCAGCAGTGAAAGCGGGATGAGGACCTACGAGCAGTACTTC
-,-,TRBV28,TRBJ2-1,CASSPTGARPKQFF,TGTGCCAGCAGTCCAACCGGGGCAAGACCTAAGCAGTTCTTC
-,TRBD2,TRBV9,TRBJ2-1,CASSVGGRFNNEQFF,TGTGCCAGCAGCGTAGGCGGGAGATTCAACAATGAGCAGTTCTTC
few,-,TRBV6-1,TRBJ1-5,CASRPPGGGQPQHF,TGTGCCAGCAGGCCCCCGGGGGGAGGTCAGCCCCAGCATTTT
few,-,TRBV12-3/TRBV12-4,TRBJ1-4,CASSLGVEKLFF,TGTGCCAGCAGTTTAGGAGTAGAAAAACTGTTTTTT
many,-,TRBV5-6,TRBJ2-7,CASSFSGSWEQYF,TGTGCCAGCAGCTTTTCCGGGAGCTGGGAGCAGTACTTC
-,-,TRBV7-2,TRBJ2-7,CASSFTPRDYEQYF,TGTGCCAGCAGCTTTACACCCAGGGACTACGAGCAGTACTTC